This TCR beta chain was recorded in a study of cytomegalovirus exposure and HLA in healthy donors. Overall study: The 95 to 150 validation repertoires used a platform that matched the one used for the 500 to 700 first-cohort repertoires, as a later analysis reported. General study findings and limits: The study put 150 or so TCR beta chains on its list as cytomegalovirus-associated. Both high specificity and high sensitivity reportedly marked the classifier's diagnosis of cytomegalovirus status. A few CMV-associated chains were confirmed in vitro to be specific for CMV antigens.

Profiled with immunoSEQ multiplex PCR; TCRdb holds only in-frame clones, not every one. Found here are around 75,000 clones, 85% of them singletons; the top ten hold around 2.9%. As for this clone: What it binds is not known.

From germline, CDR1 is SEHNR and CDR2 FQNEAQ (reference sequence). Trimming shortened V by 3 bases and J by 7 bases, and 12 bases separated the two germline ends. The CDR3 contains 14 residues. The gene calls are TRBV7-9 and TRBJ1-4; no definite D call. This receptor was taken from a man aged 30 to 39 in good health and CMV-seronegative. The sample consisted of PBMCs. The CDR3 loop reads CASSFGWRGEKLFF. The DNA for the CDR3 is TGTGCCAGCAGCTTCGGTTGGCGGGGTGAAAAACTGTTTTTT.